The rows below give T cell receptor beta chains drawn from one sample of a study of blood T cells in healthy people across ages. TCRdb passed the 5' RACE reads through MiXCR, listing each CDR3 protein once. This sample carries hundreds of thousands of distinct CDR3 sequences, about 48% of them seen once, and the ten largest clones take 13%. The sequenced sample consisted of blood. These TCRs come from a man younger than 40 in good health. Each CDR3 is given with its conserved first and last residue. The order of the fields is clone size, V gene, D gene, J gene, CDR3 DNA, CDR3 protein. A D gene is named only where the DNA matches it firmly. Not every row has a clone size; where given, it reads once, few, many or a size class.

few	TRBV7-9	TRBD1	TRBJ2-7	TGTGCCAGTGCACCACCGGGACAGGGCAACGAGCAGTACTTC	CASAPPGQGNEQYF
-	TRBV27	TRBD1	TRBJ2-3	TGTGCCAGCACCTCGGGACAGAGCACAGATACGCAGTATTTT	CASTSGQSTDTQYF
few	TRBV6-2/TRBV6-3	-	TRBJ2-6	TGTGCCAGCAGTTACTATCAACCCAACGTCCTGACTTTC	CASSYYQPNVLTF
-	TRBV20-1	-	TRBJ1-2	TGCAGTGCCGAGACGGGTGGCTACACCTTC	CSAETGGYTF
-	TRBV29-1	-	TRBJ2-7	TGCAGCGTTGAAGGGAGCAGGGTGGGCGAGCAGTACTTC	CSVEGSRVGEQYF
few	TRBV27	-	TRBJ1-5	TGTGCCAGCACCCCTCCCCGGGACACAGCTTTTGGGTGCAATCAGCCCCAGCATTTT	CASTPPRDTAFGCNQPQHF
-	TRBV6-2/TRBV6-3	TRBD1	TRBJ2-7	TGTGCCAGCAGTTACCCGGGACAGTACGAGCAGTACTTC	CASSYPGQYEQYF
few	TRBV3-1	-	TRBJ2-5	TGTGCCAGCAGCCAAACGCAGGGTTCCGAGACCCAGTACTTC	CASSQTQGSETQYF
few	TRBV12-3/TRBV12-4	-	TRBJ1-4	TGTGCCAGCAGTTCGGCCGGGACTGGGGCTGAAAAACTGTTTTTT	CASSSAGTGAEKLFF
-	TRBV4-1	TRBD2	TRBJ2-7	TGCGCCAGCAGCCAAGTGGGAGGGGCCCAGTACTTC	CASSQVGGAQYF
few	TRBV7-2	-	TRBJ2-7	TGTGCCAGCAGCTTAACGCGGGGGCAAACCTACGAGCAGTACTTT	CASSLTRGQTYEQYF
once	TRBV11-2	TRBD1	TRBJ1-1	TGTGCCAGCAGCTATCGGACAGGGAATTCGGCTTTCTTT	CASSYRTGNSAFF
-	TRBV6-2/TRBV6-3	TRBD1	TRBJ2-2	TGTGCCAGCAGTCCCGAGGACAGGGACACCGGGGAGCTGTTTTTT	CASSPEDRDTGELFF
-	TRBV3-1	-	TRBJ2-7	TGTGCCAGCAGCCTCATATATAGGGGTCCCTACGAGCAGTACTTC	CASSLIYRGPYEQYF
-	TRBV20-1	-	TRBJ2-7	TGCAGTGCTAGAGATGAGAGGGCAATCTCCTACGAGCAGTACTTC	CSARDERAISYEQYF
-	TRBV12-3/TRBV12-4	-	TRBJ2-5	TGTGCCAGCAGCATAAATGAGCAGTACTTC	CASSINEQYF
few	TRBV7-2	TRBD2	TRBJ2-3	TGTGCCAGCAGCCTCGGACTAGCGGGGTTCACAGATACGCAGTATTTT	CASSLGLAGFTDTQYF
-	TRBV5-1	-	TRBJ2-7	TGCGCCAGCAGCTTGGCCTGGGGCTTGAACGAGCAGTACTTC	CASSLAWGLNEQYF
-	TRBV19	TRBD1	TRBJ1-5	TGTGCCAGCCGTCCACAGGGGCCCTTTAGCAATCAGCCCCAGCATTTT	CASRPQGPFSNQPQHF
-	TRBV12-3/TRBV12-4	-	TRBJ2-3	TGTGCCAGCAGTTGTATGGGGGCAGATACGGAGTATTTT	CASSCMGADTEYF
-	TRBV18	-	TRBJ1-1	TGTGCCAGCTCACCCACCATCTTATCGCCGACGGGCACTGAAGCTTTCTTT	CASSPTILSPTGTEAFF
once	TRBV3-1	-	TRBJ1-2	TGTGCCAGCAGCCAAGTAGTTGGGCAGGGATCGTATGGCTACACCTTC	CASSQVVGQGSYGYTF
-	TRBV6-5	-	TRBJ2-3	TGTGCCAGCAGTCCTTGGAATAGGGGAGATACGCAGTATTTT	CASSPWNRGDTQYF
few	TRBV6-5	-	TRBJ2-7	TGTGCCAGCAGTTACGGGGTCGAGCAGTACTTC	CASSYGVEQYF
-	TRBV27	-	TRBJ1-5	TGTGCCAGCCGTCGGGGCGGGAATAATCAGCCCCAGCATTTT	CASRRGGNNQPQHF
few	TRBV2	TRBD2	TRBJ2-3	TGTGCCAGCACCAGAAGGGTAGCGGGAGGAGATACGCAGTATTTT	CASTRRVAGGDTQYF
few	TRBV27	-	TRBJ1-2	TGTGCCAGCAGTTTATCGCCGAATCTCCGGGACCGAAAAAAGTATGGCTACACCTTC	CASSLSPNLRDRKKYGYTF
few	TRBV12-5	TRBD2	TRBJ2-1	TGTGCTAGTGGTCCCGGGACTAGCGGGGCCTACAATGAGCAGTTCTTC	CASGPGTSGAYNEQFF
-	TRBV4-1	-	TRBJ2-5	TGCGCCAGCAGCCAACCCACCGGACGAGTGCCCTACAATGAGCAGTACTTC	CASSQPTGRVPYNEQYF
-	TRBV5-6	TRBD2	TRBJ2-3	TGTGCCAGCAGCCCCTGGGGGACTAGCGGTGTAAGCACAGATACGCAGTATTTT	CASSPWGTSGVSTDTQYF
-	TRBV2	TRBD1	TRBJ1-5	TGTGCCAGCAGCGACGGACAGGGGGCAATCGGTTACCAGCCCCAGCATTTT	CASSDGQGAIGYQPQHF
many	TRBV4-2	-	TRBJ1-2	TGTGCCAGCAGCCAAGTCGGAAGTCAGGAATATGGCTACACCTTC	CASSQVGSQEYGYTF
-	TRBV10-3	TRBD2	TRBJ2-7	TGTGCCGTCAGTGGGTCAACGGGACTAGCGGGGGCCCCCGCGTTCTACGAGCAGTACTTC	CAVSGSTGLAGAPAFYEQYF
few	TRBV6-2/TRBV6-3	-	TRBJ2-3	TGTGCCAGCAGTTACTCGAAGGGAATGGATACGCAGTATTTT	CASSYSKGMDTQYF
-	TRBV7-6	TRBD1	TRBJ2-1	TGTGCCAGCAGCCTTGAGACAGGGGGCCGTATCAATGAGCAGTTCTTC	CASSLETGGRINEQFF
few	TRBV24-1	-	TRBJ2-4	TGTGCCACCAGTGATTTGCGAGGGGCTCCTGGGAACATTCAGTACTTC	CATSDLRGAPGNIQYF
-	TRBV5-1	TRBD1	TRBJ2-7	TGCGCCAGCAGCTCTCGACAGGGCTGGTACGAGCAGTACTTC	CASSSRQGWYEQYF